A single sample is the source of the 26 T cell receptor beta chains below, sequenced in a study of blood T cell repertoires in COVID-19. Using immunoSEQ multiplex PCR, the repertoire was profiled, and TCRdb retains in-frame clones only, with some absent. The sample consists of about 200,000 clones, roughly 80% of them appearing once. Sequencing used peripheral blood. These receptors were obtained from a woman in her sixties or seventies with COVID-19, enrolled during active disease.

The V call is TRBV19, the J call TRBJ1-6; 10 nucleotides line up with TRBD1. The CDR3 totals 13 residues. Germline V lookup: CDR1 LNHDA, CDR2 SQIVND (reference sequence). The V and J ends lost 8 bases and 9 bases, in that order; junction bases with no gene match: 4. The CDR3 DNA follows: TGTGCCAGTGCCGGGACAGGGGTTTCACCCCTCCACTTT. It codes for CASAGTGVSPLHF. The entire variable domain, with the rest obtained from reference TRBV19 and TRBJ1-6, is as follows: DGGITQSPKYLFRKEGQNVTLSCEQNLNHDAMYWYRQDPGQGLRLIYYSQIVNDFQKGDIAEGYSVSREKKESFPLTVTSAQKNPTAFYLCASAGTGVSPLHFGNGTRLTVT.

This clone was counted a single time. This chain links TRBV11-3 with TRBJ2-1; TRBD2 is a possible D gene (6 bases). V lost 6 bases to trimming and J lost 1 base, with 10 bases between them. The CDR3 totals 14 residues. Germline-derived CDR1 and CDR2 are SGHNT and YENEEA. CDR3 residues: CASSSGSSYNEQFF. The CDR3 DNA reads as TGTGCCAGCAGTAGCGGATCTTCCTACAATGAGCAGTTCTTC.

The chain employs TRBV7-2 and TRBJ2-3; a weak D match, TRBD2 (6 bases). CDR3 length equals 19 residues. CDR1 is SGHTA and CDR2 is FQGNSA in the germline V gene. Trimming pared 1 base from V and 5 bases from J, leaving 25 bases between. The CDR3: CASSLVGDTGGTGRDTQYF. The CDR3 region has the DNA TGTGCCAGCAGCTTAGTGGGGGATACTGGCGGGACGGGGCGAGATACGCAGTATTTT.

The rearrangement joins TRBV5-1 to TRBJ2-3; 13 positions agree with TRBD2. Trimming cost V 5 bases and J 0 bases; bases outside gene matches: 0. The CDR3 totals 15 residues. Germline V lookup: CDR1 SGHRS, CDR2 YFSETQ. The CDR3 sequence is CASRGLAGSTDTQYF. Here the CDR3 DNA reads TGCGCCAGCAGGGGACTAGCGGGAAGCACAGATACGCAGTATTTT.

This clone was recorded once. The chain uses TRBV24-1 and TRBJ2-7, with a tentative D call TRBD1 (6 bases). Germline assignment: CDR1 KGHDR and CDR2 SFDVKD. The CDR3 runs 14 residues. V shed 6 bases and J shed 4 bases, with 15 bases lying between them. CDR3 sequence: CATSLGAVPYEQYF. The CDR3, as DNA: TGTGCCACCAGTCTGGGGGCAGTTCCTTACGAGCAGTACTTC.

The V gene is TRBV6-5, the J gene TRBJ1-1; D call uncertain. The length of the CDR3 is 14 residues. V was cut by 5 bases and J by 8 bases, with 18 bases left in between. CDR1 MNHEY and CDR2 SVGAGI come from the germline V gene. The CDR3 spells CASSPYSFDNEAFF. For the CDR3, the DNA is TGTGCCAGCAGTCCCTATAGTTTCGATAACGAAGCTTTCTTT.

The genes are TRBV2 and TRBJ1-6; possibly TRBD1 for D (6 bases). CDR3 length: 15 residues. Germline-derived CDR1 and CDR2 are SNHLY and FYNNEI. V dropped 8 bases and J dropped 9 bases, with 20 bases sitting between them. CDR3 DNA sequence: TGTGCCAGCTTGATGACCGGGACAATCGCTTCACCCCTCCACTTT. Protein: CASLMTGTIASPLHF.

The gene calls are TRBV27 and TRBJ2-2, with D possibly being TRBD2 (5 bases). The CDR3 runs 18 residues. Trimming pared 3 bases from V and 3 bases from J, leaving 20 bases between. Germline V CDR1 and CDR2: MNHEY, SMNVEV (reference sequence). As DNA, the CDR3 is TGTGCCAGCAGTTTTGGCCGGGGTGGGAATCGGGACACCGGGGAGCTGTTTTTT. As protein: CASSFGRGGNRDTGELFF.

The CDR3 spells CASSLGQAYGYTF. DNA for the CDR3: TGTGCCAGCAGTTTGGGACAGGCCTATGGCTACACCTTC. This sequence joins TRBV27 and TRBJ1-2, with 8 bases that match TRBD1. CDR3 length: 13 amino acids. Trimming took 3 bases from V and 4 from J; bases not matched to a gene: 1. In germline, CDR1 is MNHEY, CDR2 SMNVEV (reference sequence).

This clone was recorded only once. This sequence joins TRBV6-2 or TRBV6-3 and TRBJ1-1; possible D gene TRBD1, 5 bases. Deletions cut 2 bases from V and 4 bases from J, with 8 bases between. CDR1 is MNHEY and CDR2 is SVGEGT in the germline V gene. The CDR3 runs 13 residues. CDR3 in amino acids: CASSYGGSTEAFF. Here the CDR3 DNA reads TGTGCCAGCAGTTACGGGGGGAGCACTGAAGCTTTCTTT.

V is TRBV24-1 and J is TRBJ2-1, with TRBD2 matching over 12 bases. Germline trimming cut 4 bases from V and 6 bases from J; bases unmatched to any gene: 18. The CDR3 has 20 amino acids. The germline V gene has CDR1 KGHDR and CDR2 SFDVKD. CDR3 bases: TGTGCCACCAGTGACCCCAGAACACTCGGACTAGCGGGGAAGGGCAATGAGCAGTTCTTC. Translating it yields CATSDPRTLGLAGKGNEQFF.

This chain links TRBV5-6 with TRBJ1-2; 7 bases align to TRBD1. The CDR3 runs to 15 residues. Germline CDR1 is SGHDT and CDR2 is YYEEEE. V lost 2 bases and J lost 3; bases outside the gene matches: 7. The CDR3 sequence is CASSLSRGIYYGYTF. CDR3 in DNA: TGTGCCAGCAGCTTATCCAGGGGGATCTACTATGGCTACACCTTC. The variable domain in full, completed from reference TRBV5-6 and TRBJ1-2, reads DAGVTQSPTHLIKTRGQQVTLRCSPKSGHDTVSWYQQALGQGPQFIFQYYEEEERQRGNFPDRFSGHQFPNYSSELNVNALLLGDSALYLCASSLSRGIYYGYTFGSGTRLTVV.

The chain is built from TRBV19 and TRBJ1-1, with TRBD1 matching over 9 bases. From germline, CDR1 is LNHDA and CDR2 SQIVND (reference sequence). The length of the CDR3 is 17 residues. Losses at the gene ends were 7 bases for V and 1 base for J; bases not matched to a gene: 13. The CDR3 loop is CASTPGTGKIGNTEAFF. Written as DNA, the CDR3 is TGTGCCAGTACCCCCGGGACAGGGAAGATTGGGAACACTGAAGCTTTCTTT.

Here the CDR3 reads CASSPIADTQYF. The CDR3 nucleotides read TGTGCCAGCTCACCCATAGCAGATACGCAGTATTTT. The chain links TRBV18 to TRBJ2-3; D gene unclear. V was trimmed by 3 bases and J by 4 bases, leaving 5 bases between them. Germline V gene data show CDR1 as KGHSH and CDR2 as LQKENI. The CDR3 has 12 amino acids.

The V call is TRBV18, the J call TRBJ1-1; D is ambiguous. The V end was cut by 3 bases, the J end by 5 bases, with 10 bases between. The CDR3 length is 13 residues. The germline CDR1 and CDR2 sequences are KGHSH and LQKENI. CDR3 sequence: CASSPIGETEAFF. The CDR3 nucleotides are TGTGCCAGCTCACCTATCGGGGAAACTGAAGCTTTCTTT.

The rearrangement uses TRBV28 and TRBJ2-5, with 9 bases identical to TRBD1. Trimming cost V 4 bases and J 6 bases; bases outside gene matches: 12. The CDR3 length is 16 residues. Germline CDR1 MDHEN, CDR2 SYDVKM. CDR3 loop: CASSYPRQGVAKTQYF. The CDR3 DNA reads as TGTGCCAGCAGTTACCCCCGACAGGGGGTAGCGAAGACCCAGTACTTC.

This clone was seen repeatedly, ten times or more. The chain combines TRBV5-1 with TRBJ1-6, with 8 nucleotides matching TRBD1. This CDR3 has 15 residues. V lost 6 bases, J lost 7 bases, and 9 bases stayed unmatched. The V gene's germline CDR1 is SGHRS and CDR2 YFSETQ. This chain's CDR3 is CASTKTGALNSPLHF. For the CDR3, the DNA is TGCGCCAGCACCAAGACAGGGGCATTAAATTCACCCCTCCACTTT.

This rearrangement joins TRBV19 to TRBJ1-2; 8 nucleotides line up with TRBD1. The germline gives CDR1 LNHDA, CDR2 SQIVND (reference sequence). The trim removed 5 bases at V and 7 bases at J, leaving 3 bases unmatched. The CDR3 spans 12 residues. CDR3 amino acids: CASSVGQGGYTF. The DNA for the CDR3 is TGTGCCAGTAGTGTCGGACAGGGTGGCTACACCTTC.

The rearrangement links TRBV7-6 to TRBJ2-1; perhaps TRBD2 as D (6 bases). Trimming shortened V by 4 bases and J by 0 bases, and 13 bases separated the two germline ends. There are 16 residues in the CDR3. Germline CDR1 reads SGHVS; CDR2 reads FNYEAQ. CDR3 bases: TGTGCCAGCAGCTACCAGCGGGCGAGCTCCTACAATGAGCAGTTCTTC. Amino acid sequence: CASSYQRASSYNEQFF.

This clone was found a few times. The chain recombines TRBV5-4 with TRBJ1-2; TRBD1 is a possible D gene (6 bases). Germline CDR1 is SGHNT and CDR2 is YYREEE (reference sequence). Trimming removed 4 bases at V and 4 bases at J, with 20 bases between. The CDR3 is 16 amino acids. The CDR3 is CASSTRGQGPSYGYTF. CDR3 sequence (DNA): TGTGCCAGCAGCACCCGTGGGCAGGGGCCCTCCTATGGCTACACCTTC.

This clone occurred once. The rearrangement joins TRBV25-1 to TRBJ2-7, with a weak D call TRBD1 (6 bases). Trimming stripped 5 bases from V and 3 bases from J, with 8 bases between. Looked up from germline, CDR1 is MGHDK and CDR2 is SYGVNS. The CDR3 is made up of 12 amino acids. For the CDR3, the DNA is TGTGCCAGCAGTAAGACAGGCTACGAGCAGTACTTC. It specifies CASSKTGYEQYF.

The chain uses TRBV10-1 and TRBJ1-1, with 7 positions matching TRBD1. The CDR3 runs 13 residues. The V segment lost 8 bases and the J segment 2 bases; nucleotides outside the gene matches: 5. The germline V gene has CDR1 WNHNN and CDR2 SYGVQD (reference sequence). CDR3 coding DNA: TGCGCCAGCGGGGACAGTCTAAACACTGAAGCTTTCTTT. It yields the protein CASGDSLNTEAFF.

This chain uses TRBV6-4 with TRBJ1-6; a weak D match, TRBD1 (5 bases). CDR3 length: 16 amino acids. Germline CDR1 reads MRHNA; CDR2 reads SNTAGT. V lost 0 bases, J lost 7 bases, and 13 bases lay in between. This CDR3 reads CASSDSWAGGNSPLHF. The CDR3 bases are TGTGCCAGCAGTGACTCGTGGGCGGGGGGAAATTCACCCCTCCACTTT.

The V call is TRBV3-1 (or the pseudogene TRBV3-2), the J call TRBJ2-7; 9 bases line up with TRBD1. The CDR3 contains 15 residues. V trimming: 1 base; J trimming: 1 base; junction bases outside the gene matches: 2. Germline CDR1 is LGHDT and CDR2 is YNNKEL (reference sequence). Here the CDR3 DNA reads TGTGCCAGCAGCCAAGTGACAGGGGGATCCTACGAGCAGTACTTC. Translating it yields CASSQVTGGSYEQYF.

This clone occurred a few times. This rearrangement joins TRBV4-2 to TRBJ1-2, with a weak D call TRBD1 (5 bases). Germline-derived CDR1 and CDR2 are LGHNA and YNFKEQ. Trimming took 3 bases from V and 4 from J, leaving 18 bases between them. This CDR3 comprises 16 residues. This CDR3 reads CASSQGGTQDIYGYTF. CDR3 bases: TGTGCCAGCAGCCAGGGAGGGACCCAAGATATCTATGGCTACACCTTC.

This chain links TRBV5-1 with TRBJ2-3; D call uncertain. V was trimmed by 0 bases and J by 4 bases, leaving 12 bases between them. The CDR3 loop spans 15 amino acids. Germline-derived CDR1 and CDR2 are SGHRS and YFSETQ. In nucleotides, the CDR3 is TGCGCCAGCAGCTTGGTCGGCACAGTGGCAGATACGCAGTATTTT. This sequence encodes CASSLVGTVADTQYF.